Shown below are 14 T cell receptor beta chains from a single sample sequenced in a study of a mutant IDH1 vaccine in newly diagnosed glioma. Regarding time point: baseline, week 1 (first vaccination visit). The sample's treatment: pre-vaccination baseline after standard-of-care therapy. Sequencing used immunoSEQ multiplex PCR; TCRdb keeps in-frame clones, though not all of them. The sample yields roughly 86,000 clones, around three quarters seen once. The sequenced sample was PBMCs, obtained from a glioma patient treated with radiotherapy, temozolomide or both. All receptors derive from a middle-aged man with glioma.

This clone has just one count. CDR3 in DNA: TGTGCCAGAAGCTTGGGGCTAGCGGGGGGCCCCACTGGGAGGTACGAGCAGTACTTC. It specifies CARSLGLAGGPTGRYEQYF. This sequence joins TRBV5-3 and TRBJ2-7; 11 nucleotides line up with TRBD2. TRBV5-3 is noted as an ORF with a role that remains uncertain. The ends lost 0 bases at V and 4 bases at J; junction bases unmatched: 15. The CDR3 is made up of 19 amino acids.

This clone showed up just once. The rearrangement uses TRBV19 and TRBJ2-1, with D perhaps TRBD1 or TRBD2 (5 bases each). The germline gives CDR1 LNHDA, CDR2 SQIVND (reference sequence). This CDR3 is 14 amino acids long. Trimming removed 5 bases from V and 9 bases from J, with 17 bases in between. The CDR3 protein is CASSQGPIRTEQFF. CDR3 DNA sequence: TGTGCCAGTAGTCAGGGACCGATACGCACTGAGCAGTTCTTC.

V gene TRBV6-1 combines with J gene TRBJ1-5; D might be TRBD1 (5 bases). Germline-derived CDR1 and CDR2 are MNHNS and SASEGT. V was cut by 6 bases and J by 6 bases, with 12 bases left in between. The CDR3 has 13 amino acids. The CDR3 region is CASSSGLGQPQHF. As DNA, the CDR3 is TGTGCCAGCAGCTCAGGGTTGGGTCAGCCCCAGCATTTT.

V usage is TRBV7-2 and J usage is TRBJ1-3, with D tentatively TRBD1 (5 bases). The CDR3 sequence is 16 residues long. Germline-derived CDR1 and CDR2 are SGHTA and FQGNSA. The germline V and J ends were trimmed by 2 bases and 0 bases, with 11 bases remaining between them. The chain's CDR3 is CASSLRGTNSGNTIYF. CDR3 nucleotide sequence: TGTGCCAGCAGCTTAAGGGGTACCAACTCTGGAAACACCATATATTTT.

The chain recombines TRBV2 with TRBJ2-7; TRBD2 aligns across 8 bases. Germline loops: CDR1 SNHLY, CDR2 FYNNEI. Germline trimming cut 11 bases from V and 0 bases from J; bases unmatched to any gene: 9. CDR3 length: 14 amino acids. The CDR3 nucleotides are TGTGCCGGTAATAGCGGGGCCCTCTCCTACGAGCAGTACTTC. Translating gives CAGNSGALSYEQYF.

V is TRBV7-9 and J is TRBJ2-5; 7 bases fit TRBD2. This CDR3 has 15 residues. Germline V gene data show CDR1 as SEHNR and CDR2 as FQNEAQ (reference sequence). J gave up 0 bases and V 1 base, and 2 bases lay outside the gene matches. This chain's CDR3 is CASSLVLADQETQYF. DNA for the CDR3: TGTGCCAGCAGCTTAGTGCTAGCGGACCAAGAGACCCAGTACTTC.

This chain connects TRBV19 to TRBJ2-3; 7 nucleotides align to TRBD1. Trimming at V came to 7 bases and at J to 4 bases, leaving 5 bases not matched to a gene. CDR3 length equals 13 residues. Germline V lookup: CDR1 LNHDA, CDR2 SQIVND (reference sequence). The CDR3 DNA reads TGTGCCAGTAAGGGGGCCCTCCCAGATACGCAGTATTTT. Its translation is CASKGALPDTQYF.

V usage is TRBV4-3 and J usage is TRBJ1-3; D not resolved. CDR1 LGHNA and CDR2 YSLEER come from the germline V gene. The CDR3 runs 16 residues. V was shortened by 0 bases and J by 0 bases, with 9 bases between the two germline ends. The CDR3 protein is CASSQDKVASGNTIYF. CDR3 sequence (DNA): TGCGCCAGCAGCCAAGATAAGGTCGCCTCTGGAAACACCATATATTTT.

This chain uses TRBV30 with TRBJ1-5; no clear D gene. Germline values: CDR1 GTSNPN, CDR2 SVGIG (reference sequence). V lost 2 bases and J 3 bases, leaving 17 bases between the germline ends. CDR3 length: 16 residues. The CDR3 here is CAWSHKDRRFNQPQHF. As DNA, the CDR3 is TGTGCCTGGAGTCATAAGGACCGAAGGTTCAATCAGCCCCAGCATTTT.

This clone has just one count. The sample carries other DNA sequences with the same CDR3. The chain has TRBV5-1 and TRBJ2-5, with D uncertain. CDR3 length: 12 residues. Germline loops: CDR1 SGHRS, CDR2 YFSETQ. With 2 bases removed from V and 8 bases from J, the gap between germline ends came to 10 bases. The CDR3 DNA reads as TGCGCCAGCAGCTTAGGGAAGGAAACCCAGTACTTC. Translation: CASSLGKETQYF.

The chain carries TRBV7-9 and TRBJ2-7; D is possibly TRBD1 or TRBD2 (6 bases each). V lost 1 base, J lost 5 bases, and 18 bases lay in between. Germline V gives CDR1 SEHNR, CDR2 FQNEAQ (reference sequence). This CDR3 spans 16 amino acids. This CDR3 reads CASSLVGQGRFNEQYF. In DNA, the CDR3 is TGTGCCAGCAGCTTAGTAGGGCAGGGGAGGTTTAACGAGCAGTACTTC.

CDR3 sequence reads: CASSLGGGRTYNEQFF. The CDR3 nucleotides read TGTGCCAGCAGCTTAGGAGGCGGGAGGACTTACAATGAGCAGTTCTTC. The chain is built from TRBV7-3 and TRBJ2-1; 8 bases line up with TRBD2. The CDR3 length is 16 residues. J gave up 4 bases and V 2 bases, and 7 bases lay outside the gene matches. Germline V CDR1 and CDR2: SGHTA, FQGTGA.

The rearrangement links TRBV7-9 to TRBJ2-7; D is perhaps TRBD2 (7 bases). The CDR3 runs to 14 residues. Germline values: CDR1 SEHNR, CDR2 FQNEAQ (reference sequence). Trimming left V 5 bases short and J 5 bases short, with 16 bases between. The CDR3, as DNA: TGTGCCAGCAGCATCGGGGGGCGCCCCCACGAGCAGTACTTC. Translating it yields CASSIGGRPHEQYF.

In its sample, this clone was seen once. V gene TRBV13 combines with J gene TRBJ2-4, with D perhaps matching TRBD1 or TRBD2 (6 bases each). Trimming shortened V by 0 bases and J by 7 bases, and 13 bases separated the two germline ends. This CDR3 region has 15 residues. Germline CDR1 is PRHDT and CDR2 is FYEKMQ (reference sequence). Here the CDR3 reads CASSLGPQGRNIQYF. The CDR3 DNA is TGTGCCAGCAGCTTAGGCCCCCAGGGGAGGAACATTCAGTACTTC.